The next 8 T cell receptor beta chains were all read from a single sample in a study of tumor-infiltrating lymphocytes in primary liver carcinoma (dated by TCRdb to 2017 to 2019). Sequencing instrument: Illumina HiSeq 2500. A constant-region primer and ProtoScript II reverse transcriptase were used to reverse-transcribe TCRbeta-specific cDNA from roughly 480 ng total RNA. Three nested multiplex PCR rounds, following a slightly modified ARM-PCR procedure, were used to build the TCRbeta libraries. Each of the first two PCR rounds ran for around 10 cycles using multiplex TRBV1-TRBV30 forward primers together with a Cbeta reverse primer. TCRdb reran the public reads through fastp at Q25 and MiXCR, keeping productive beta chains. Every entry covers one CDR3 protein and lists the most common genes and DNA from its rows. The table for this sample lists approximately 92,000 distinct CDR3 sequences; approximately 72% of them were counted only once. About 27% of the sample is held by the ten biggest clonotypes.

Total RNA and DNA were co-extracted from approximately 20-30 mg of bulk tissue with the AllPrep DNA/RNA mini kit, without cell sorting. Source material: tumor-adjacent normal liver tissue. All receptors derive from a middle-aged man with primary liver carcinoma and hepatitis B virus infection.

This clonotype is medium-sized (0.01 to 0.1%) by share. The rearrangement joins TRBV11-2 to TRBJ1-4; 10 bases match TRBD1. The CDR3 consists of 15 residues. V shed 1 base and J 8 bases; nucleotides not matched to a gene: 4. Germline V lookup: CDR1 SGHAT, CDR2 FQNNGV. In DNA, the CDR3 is TGTGCCAGCAGCTTAGGGACAGGGGGTGGGGAAAAACTGTTTTTT. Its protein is CASSLGTGGGEKLFF.

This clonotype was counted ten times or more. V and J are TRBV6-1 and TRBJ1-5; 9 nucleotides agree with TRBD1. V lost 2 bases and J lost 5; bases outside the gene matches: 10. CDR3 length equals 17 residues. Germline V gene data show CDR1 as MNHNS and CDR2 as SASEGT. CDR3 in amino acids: CASSELWGQGEDQPQHF. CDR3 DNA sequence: TGTGCCAGCAGTGAACTCTGGGGACAGGGAGAGGATCAGCCCCAGCATTTT.

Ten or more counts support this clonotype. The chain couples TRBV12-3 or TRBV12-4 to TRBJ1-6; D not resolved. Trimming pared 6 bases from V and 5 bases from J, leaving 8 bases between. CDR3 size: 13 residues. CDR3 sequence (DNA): TGTGCCAGCAGCTCTACAAATAATTCACCCCTCCACTTT. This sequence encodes CASSSTNNSPLHF.

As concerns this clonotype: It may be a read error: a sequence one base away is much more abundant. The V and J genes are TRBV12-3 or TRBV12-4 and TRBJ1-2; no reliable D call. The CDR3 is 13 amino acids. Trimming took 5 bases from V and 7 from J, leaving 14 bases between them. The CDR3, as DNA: TGTGCCAGCAGTAAAGGCCGGAAGGCTGGCTACACCTTC. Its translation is CASSKGRKAGYTF.

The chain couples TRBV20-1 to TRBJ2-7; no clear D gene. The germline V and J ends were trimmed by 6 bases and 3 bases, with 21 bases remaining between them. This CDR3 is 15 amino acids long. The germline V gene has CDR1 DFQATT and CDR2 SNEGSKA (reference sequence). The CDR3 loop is CSAKAPDHPFYEQYF. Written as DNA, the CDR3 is TGCAGTGCCAAGGCCCCGGACCACCCTTTCTACGAGCAGTACTTC.

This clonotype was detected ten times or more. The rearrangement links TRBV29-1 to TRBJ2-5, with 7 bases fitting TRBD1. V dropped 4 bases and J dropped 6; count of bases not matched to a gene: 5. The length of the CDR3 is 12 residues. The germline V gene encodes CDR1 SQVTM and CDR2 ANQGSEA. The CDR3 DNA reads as TGCAGCGTTGGAGGGGGCGGTAAGACCCAGTACTTC. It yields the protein CSVGGGGKTQYF.

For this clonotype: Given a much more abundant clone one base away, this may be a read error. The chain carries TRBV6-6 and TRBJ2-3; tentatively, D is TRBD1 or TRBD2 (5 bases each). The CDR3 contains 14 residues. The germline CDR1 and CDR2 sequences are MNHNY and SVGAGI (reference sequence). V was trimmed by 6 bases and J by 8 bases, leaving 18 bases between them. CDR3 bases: TGTGCCAGCAGCTCCCCGGGACGTGGGGTTACGCAGTATTTT. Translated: CASSSPGRGVTQYF.

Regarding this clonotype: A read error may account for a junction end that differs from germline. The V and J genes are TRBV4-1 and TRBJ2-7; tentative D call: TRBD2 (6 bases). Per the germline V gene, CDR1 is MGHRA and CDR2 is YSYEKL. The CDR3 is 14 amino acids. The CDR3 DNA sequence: TGCGTCAGCAGCCCCTGGGACTCGCTGATTGAGCTGTACTTC. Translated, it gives CVSSPWDSLIELYF.